Shown below are 16 T cell receptor beta chains from a single sample sequenced in a study of blood T cell repertoires in COVID-19. Assay used: immunoSEQ multiplex PCR; TCRdb lists only in-frame clones, some missing. The data show some 130,000 clones, about 89% seen once. The sample was peripheral blood. The receptors derive from a man aged 55-75 years with active or convalescent COVID-19.

CDR3 protein: CASSQEIPRQAASYEQYF. CDR3 nucleotides: TGTGCCAGCAGCCAAGAAATCCCCAGGCAGGCTGCCTCCTACGAGCAGTACTTC. The chain has TRBV4-2 and TRBJ2-7; D not certain. V lost 0 bases and J lost 0, with 18 bases in between. CDR1 and CDR2 (germline): LGHNA, YNFKEQ. The CDR3 is made up of 18 amino acids.

The V call is TRBV5-6, the J call TRBJ1-3, with D possibly being TRBD1 (5 bases). There are 16 residues in the CDR3. Germline loops: CDR1 SGHDT, CDR2 YYEEEE. Trimming shortened V by 2 bases and J by 0 bases, and 12 bases separated the two germline ends. The CDR3 DNA follows: TGTGCCAGCAGCTTACTGACAGCACTCTCTGGAAACACCATATATTTT. It encodes CASSLLTALSGNTIYF.

In this sample, this clone turned up a few times. The V gene is TRBV28, the J gene TRBJ2-5; TRBD2 matches 7 bases. Germline V gene data show CDR1 as MDHEN and CDR2 as SYDVKM. CDR3 length: 15 residues. The trim removed 8 bases at V and 4 bases at J, leaving 13 bases unmatched. The CDR3: CASHSRKGGGETQYF. CDR3 bases: TGTGCCAGCCATTCAAGGAAGGGCGGGGGAGAGACCCAGTACTTC. The full variable domain, completed using reference TRBV28 and TRBJ2-5, is DVKVTQSSRYLVKRTGEKVFLECVQDMDHENMFWYRQDPGLGLRLIYFSYDVKMKEKGDIPEGYSVSREKKERFSLILESASTNQTSMYLCASHSRKGGGETQYFGPGTRLLVL.

V and J are TRBV7-2 and TRBJ2-3, with TRBD2 matching 8 bases. V lost 5 bases to trimming and J lost 7 bases; unmatched junction nucleotides: 8. The CDR3 has 14 amino acids. Germline loops: CDR1 SGHTA, CDR2 FQGNSA. The CDR3 nucleotides are TGTGCCAGCAGCGCGGGGGGTACGGGTAATACGCAGTATTTT. Encoded protein: CASSAGGTGNTQYF.

The chain employs TRBV7-2 and TRBJ2-3, with D maybe TRBD1 (5 bases). V was trimmed by 2 bases and J by 5 bases, leaving 17 bases between them. Looked up from germline, CDR1 is SGHTA and CDR2 is FQGNSA. The CDR3 length is 16 residues. The CDR3 sequence: CASSLLLIGAGDTQYF. CDR3 nucleotides: TGTGCCAGCAGCTTATTACTAATAGGGGCCGGAGATACGCAGTATTTT.

This chain connects TRBV5-4 to TRBJ2-3; no definite D call. From germline, CDR1 is SGHNT and CDR2 YYREEE (reference sequence). Trimming removed 2 bases at V and 2 bases at J, with 6 bases between. The CDR3 length is 13 residues. The chain's CDR3 is CASSFRVTDTQYF. The CDR3 DNA reads TGTGCCAGCAGCTTTCGCGTCACAGATACGCAGTATTTT. The full variable domain, rest sourced from reference TRBV5-4 and TRBJ2-3, is ETGVTQSPTHLIKTRGQQVTLRCSSQSGHNTVSWYQQALGQGPQFIFQYYREEENGRGNFPPRFSGLQFPNYSSELNVNALELDDSALYLCASSFRVTDTQYFGPGTRLTVL.

The rearrangement links TRBV4-1 to TRBJ2-7; D perhaps matches TRBD2 (6 bases). Trimming cost V 2 bases and J 0 bases, with 11 bases left between them. The length of the CDR3 is 15 residues. The germline V gene has CDR1 MGHRA and CDR2 YSYEKL. The CDR3 reads CASSQTGTYSYEQYF. The DNA for the CDR3 is TGCGCCAGCAGCCAAACCGGGACTTACTCCTACGAGCAGTACTTC.

The DNA for the CDR3 is TGTGCCAGCAGCATGGGACAGTGGGATGACATTCAGTACTTC. Translating it yields CASSMGQWDDIQYF. The genes are TRBV9 and TRBJ2-4, with 7 positions matching TRBD1. The CDR3 consists of 14 residues. V gave up 4 bases and J gave up 8 bases; unmatched junction bases: 9. Germline values: CDR1 SGDLS, CDR2 YYNGEE.

The chain combines TRBV19 with TRBJ2-1; 9 bases are a match to TRBD2. Germline-derived CDR1 and CDR2 are LNHDA and SQIVND (reference sequence). The CDR3 spans 15 residues. V dropped 3 bases and J dropped 4; count of bases not matched to a gene: 4. The CDR3 loop is CASSILGLAYNEQFF. In DNA, the CDR3 is TGTGCCAGTAGTATCTTGGGACTAGCTTACAATGAGCAGTTCTTC.

The chain links TRBV28 to TRBJ2-7; 9 bases are a match to TRBD1. Germline V gene data show CDR1 as MDHEN and CDR2 as SYDVKM. V shed 3 bases and J 3 bases; nucleotides not matched to a gene: 6. This CDR3 has 15 amino acids. The DNA for the CDR3 is TGTGCCAGCAGTTTGTACCCGGGACAGGGCTACGAGCAGTACTTC. Translated, it gives CASSLYPGQGYEQYF.

This chain links TRBV15 with TRBJ1-1, with a tentative D call TRBD1 (5 bases). The CDR3 loop spans 14 amino acids. V lost 3 bases to trimming and J lost 10 bases, with 18 bases between them. From germline, CDR1 is LNHNV and CDR2 YYDKDF (reference sequence). The CDR3 spells CATSSKRDGRAAFF. CDR3 DNA: TGTGCCACCAGCAGCAAGCGGGACGGCCGTGCAGCTTTCTTT.

This clone was seen a handful of times. The chain uses TRBV6-5 and TRBJ1-2; 7 bases are a match to TRBD1. The length of the CDR3 is 14 residues. The germline gives CDR1 MNHEY, CDR2 SVGAGI. J was trimmed by 6 bases and V by 0 bases; bases with no gene match: 4. CDR3 nucleotide sequence: TGTGCCAGCAGTTACTCAGGGGGCGTTGATGGCTACACCTTC. Its protein product is CASSYSGGVDGYTF.

The V and J genes are TRBV30 and TRBJ1-2, with D possibly matching TRBD1 (5 bases). The ends were cut back, 3 bases at V and 4 bases at J, with 24 bases in the middle. The CDR3 length is 17 residues. Germline loops: CDR1 GTSNPN, CDR2 SVGIG (reference sequence). The CDR3 DNA reads as TGTGCCTGGAGCATAGGGGAGGACACGGGGGAAGGCTATGGCTACACCTTC. Translation gives CAWSIGEDTGEGYGYTF.

The rearrangement joins TRBV18 to TRBJ1-6, with 7 bases aligning to TRBD1. The junction had 1 base not matched to a gene; V was cut back by 1 base and J by 7 bases. From germline, CDR1 is KGHSH and CDR2 LQKENI. This CDR3 region has 14 residues. CDR3 sequence: CASSPLGQNSPLHF. CDR3 sequence (DNA): TGTGCCAGCTCACCACTGGGACAGAATTCACCCCTCCACTTT.

The chain joins TRBV6-5 to TRBJ1-6; 11 bases are a match to TRBD1. CDR3 size: 15 residues. Germline trimming cut 10 bases from V and 8 bases from J; bases unmatched to any gene: 10. Germline assignment: CDR1 MNHEY and CDR2 SVGAGI. DNA of the CDR3: TGTGCCACCCGGGGCGAGGGACAGGGGGATTCACCCCTCCACTTT. Translated: CATRGEGQGDSPLHF.

The rearrangement uses TRBV24-1 and TRBJ2-7; TRBD2 might be the D (6 bases). The germline CDR1 and CDR2 sequences are KGHDR and SFDVKD. Trimming took off 1 base at V and 8 bases at J, with 11 bases between the two ends. The CDR3 is 13 amino acids. The DNA of the CDR3 is TGTGCCACCAGTGATTTTGTTGGGGGGAAGCAGTACTTC. This translates into CATSDFVGGKQYF.